Presented here are 15 T cell receptor beta chains from one specimen sequenced in a study of cytomegalovirus exposure and HLA in healthy donors. PCR amplification relied on 60 Vbeta primers (plus 13 Jbeta primers). Generated by immunoSEQ multiplex PCR, the TCRdb table keeps only in-frame clones and is missing some. Altogether fewer than 250,000 clones are present, over 65% being singletons, with the ten largest covering 15% to 19%. Material for sequencing was PBMCs. These receptors were obtained from a man aged 40-50 years in good health and CMV-seronegative.

The chain carries TRBV15 and TRBJ1-6; perhaps TRBD1 as D (5 bases). CDR3 length: 14 residues. Per germline, CDR1 LNHNV and CDR2 YYDKDF (reference sequence). V lost 0 bases, J lost 9 bases, and 9 bases lay in between. CDR3 DNA sequence: TGTGCCACCAGCAGAGATAACGGGGGTTCACCCCTCCACTTT. Translating gives CATSRDNGGSPLHF.

The V call is TRBV30, the J call TRBJ2-7; tentative D call: TRBD2 (5 bases). V was clipped by 3 bases and J by 7 bases, with 25 bases between them. The V gene's germline CDR1 is GTSNPN and CDR2 SVGIG (reference sequence). CDR3 length: 16 residues. The CDR3 coding sequence is TGTGCCTGGAGGGCAAATGGCGGCCGGCGAGGGTTGGAGCAGTACTTC. This gives the protein CAWRANGGRRGLEQYF.

DNA of the CDR3: TGTGCCTGGAGTGCCCGACAGTTCTCCTACGAGCAGTACTTC. This codes for CAWSARQFSYEQYF. This chain links TRBV30 with TRBJ2-7, with D tentatively TRBD1 (5 bases). The ends were cut back, 1 base at V and 0 bases at J, with 10 bases in the middle. Looked up from germline, CDR1 is GTSNPN and CDR2 is SVGIG (reference sequence). This CDR3 comprises 14 residues.

This sequence joins TRBV11-2 and TRBJ2-7, with a possible D match to TRBD1 (6 bases). V was clipped by 0 bases and J by 5 bases, with 14 bases between them. The CDR3 is 15 residues long. Germline V gene sequence: CDR1 SGHAT, CDR2 FQNNGV. Here the CDR3 reads CASSLDRQGTHEQYF. The CDR3 DNA reads as TGTGCCAGCAGCTTAGATCGCCAGGGGACCCACGAGCAGTACTTC.

The CDR3, as DNA: TGTGCCAGCAGCGCCTCTAGCGGGGGGGCATGGGAGCAGTACTTC. Translated, it gives CASSASSGGAWEQYF. The gene calls are TRBV9 and TRBJ2-7, with 12 positions matching TRBD2. This CDR3 contains 15 residues. With V trimmed by 3 bases and J by 7 bases, 8 bases remained unmatched. Germline loops: CDR1 SGDLS, CDR2 YYNGEE.

This chain links TRBV19 with TRBJ2-7, with 11 bases that match TRBD2. The junction had 4 bases not matched to a gene; V was cut back by 4 bases and J by 2 bases. The CDR3 has 15 amino acids. The V gene's germline CDR1 is LNHDA and CDR2 SQIVND (reference sequence). The CDR3 DNA is TGTGCCAGTAGTAGAGGGACTAGCGGAACCTACGAGCAGTACTTC. It translates to CASSRGTSGTYEQYF.

This sequence joins TRBV28 and TRBJ2-6; no definite D call. The CDR3 contains 14 residues. V shed 5 bases and J shed 0 bases, with 5 bases lying between them. Germline loops: CDR1 MDHEN, CDR2 SYDVKM. This CDR3 reads CASSIHSGANVLTF. The CDR3 nucleotides are TGTGCCAGCAGTATACACTCTGGGGCCAACGTCCTGACTTTC.

This clone was seen just once. The chain joins TRBV5-1 to TRBJ2-6, with 8 bases aligning to TRBD2. The CDR3 is 16 amino acids. Germline V lookup: CDR1 SGHRS, CDR2 YFSETQ. Unmatched junction bases numbered 8, after V lost 4 bases and J lost 5 bases. CDR3 sequence reads: CASSDPGGLWANVLTF. The CDR3 DNA reads as TGCGCCAGCAGCGACCCGGGAGGGCTCTGGGCCAACGTCCTGACTTTC.

The chain couples TRBV2 to TRBJ2-5; the match to TRBD1 covers 10 bases. Germline V gives CDR1 SNHLY, CDR2 FYNNEI. The CDR3 is made up of 14 amino acids. V was clipped by 5 bases and J by 7 bases; unmatched bases: 7. The CDR3 DNA is TGTGCCAGCAGTAAGGGGACAGGGGTCGGGACCCAGTACTTC. It is translated as CASSKGTGVGTQYF. Together with reference TRBV2 and TRBJ2-5, the CDR3 gives the full variable domain: EPEVTQTPSHQVTQMGQEVILRCVPISNHLYFYWYRQILGQKVEFLVSFYNNEISEKSEIFDDQFSVERPDGSNFTLKIRSTKLEDSAMYFCASSKGTGVGTQYFGPGTRLLVL.

This clone has more than one count but fewer than ten. The chain links TRBV2 to TRBJ1-1; 7 bases match TRBD1. The junction had 6 bases not matched to a gene; V was cut back by 6 bases and J by 2 bases. Germline lookup yields CDR1 SNHLY and CDR2 FYNNEI. CDR3 length equals 14 residues. The chain's CDR3 is CASSRQGGNTEAFF. For the CDR3, the DNA is TGTGCCAGCAGCCGACAGGGAGGAAACACTGAAGCTTTCTTT. The entire variable domain, with the rest obtained from reference TRBV2 and TRBJ1-1, is as follows: EPEVTQTPSHQVTQMGQEVILRCVPISNHLYFYWYRQILGQKVEFLVSFYNNEISEKSEIFDDQFSVERPDGSNFTLKIRSTKLEDSAMYFCASSRQGGNTEAFFGQGTRLTVV.

The chain uses TRBV7-2 and TRBJ2-5; 8 bases are shared with TRBD1. J lost 5 bases, V lost 5 bases, and 10 bases had no gene match. The CDR3 has 15 residues. Germline CDR1 and CDR2: SGHTA and FQGNSA. The CDR3 DNA reads TGTGCCAGCAGCCCGATGGACAGGGACGGCGAGACCCAGTACTTC. The encoded protein is CASSPMDRDGETQYF.

The rearrangement uses TRBV10-2 and TRBJ1-1; D unresolved. The germline CDR1 and CDR2 sequences are WSHSY and SAAADI. Trimming pared 3 bases from V and 1 base from J, leaving 6 bases between. The CDR3 is made up of 13 amino acids. The CDR3 DNA reads as TGCGCCAGCAGTGACCAGTGGAACACTGAAGCTTTCTTT. Translating gives CASSDQWNTEAFF.

The rearrangement links TRBV7-9 to TRBJ1-5, with D unclear. The germline V gene encodes CDR1 SEHNR and CDR2 FQNEAQ (reference sequence). The CDR3 extends over 15 amino acids. V lost 1 base, J lost 7 bases, and 14 bases lay in between. Here the CDR3 DNA reads TGTGCCAGCAGCTTAGGTGGCAGCCAGGAACAGCCCCAGCATTTT. Encoded protein: CASSLGGSQEQPQHF.

This chain joins TRBV7-2 and TRBJ2-7; 9 bases line up with TRBD2. CDR3 size: 15 residues. The germline V gene encodes CDR1 SGHTA and CDR2 FQGNSA. The V gene end was trimmed by 1 base and the J gene end by 4 bases; junction bases not matched to a gene: 5. The CDR3 here is CASSLDASGVYEQYF. The DNA for the CDR3 is TGTGCCAGCAGCTTAGATGCTAGCGGGGTATACGAGCAGTACTTC.

The genes are TRBV5-4 and TRBJ1-1; a weak D match, TRBD1 (6 bases). CDR1 and CDR2 from the germline V gene are SGHNT and YYREEE (reference sequence). This CDR3 has 15 amino acids. Trimming cost V 5 bases and J 0 bases, with 14 bases left between them. CDR3 in DNA: TGTGCCAGCAGTTCACAGGGAAACTTGAACACTGAAGCTTTCTTT. Translating gives CASSSQGNLNTEAFF.